Below, 5 T cell receptor beta chains from the same sample are listed, as sequenced in a study of Graves' ophthalmopathy and Graves' hyperthyroidism. The study amplified TCR beta CDR3 regions using RNA transcripts. Second-round multiplex PCR followed a first-round RT-PCR using HTBI primers. MiXCR, applied by TCRdb to the multiplex PCR reads, yields one record per CDR3 protein. The sample has more than 1,000,000 distinct CDR3 sequences, about 40% seen once. Sequencing was carried out using peripheral blood or thyroid tissue (not recorded which). The receptors stem from an adult man with Graves' hyperthyroidism.

The genes are TRBV19 and TRBJ1-4, with TRBD1 matching 9 bases. Germline CDR1 is LNHDA and CDR2 is SQIVND (reference sequence). The CDR3 loop spans 17 amino acids. The trim removed 4 bases at V and 0 bases at J, leaving 6 bases unmatched. CDR3 nucleotide sequence: TGTGCCAGTAGTACCGGGACAGGGCCAGCAACTAATGAAAAACTGTTTTTT. Its translation: CASSTGTGPATNEKLFF.

This clonotype was seen a few times. The chain employs TRBV20-1 and TRBJ1-2; no clear D gene. This CDR3 is built from 14 residues. The ends were cut back, 3 bases at V and 8 bases at J, with 19 bases in the middle. Per germline, CDR1 DFQATT and CDR2 SNEGSKA (reference sequence). The CDR3: CSASHLGPVGGYTF. The CDR3 DNA reads as TGCAGTGCTAGTCACCTCGGCCCCGTGGGGGGCTACACCTTC.

A few counts support this clonotype. The V call is TRBV7-6, the J call TRBJ1-2; no reliable D call. Per germline, CDR1 SGHVS and CDR2 FNYEAQ. The V end lost 3 bases, the J end lost 6 bases, and 14 bases lay between the germline ends. The CDR3 length is 14 residues. The CDR3 DNA reads TGTGCCAGCAGCTTCAACGGAGGTCCCAATGGCTACACCTTC. Its protein product is CASSFNGGPNGYTF.

V and J are TRBV29-1 and TRBJ1-1, with D perhaps matching TRBD1 (5 bases). Trimming took off 6 bases at V and 11 bases at J, with 16 bases between the two ends. Germline V lookup: CDR1 SQVTM, CDR2 ANQGSEA. The CDR3 sequence is 11 residues long. DNA of the CDR3: TGCAGCGTCCCACTGAGGGGAGACGCTTTCTTT. It is translated as CSVPLRGDAFF.

There are many counts of this clonotype. This chain links TRBV14 with TRBJ2-7, with a possible D match to TRBD2 (6 bases). V lost 6 bases, J lost 1 base, and 10 bases lay in between. Germline V gene data show CDR1 as SGHDN and CDR2 as FVKESK. This CDR3 spans 13 amino acids. The DNA of the CDR3 is TGTGCCAGCAGTCGGGCGGGATCCTACGAGCAGTACTTC. Its protein is CASSRAGSYEQYF.